This T cell receptor beta chain stems from a study of tumour-infiltrating T cells in Burkitt lymphoma (dated by TCRdb to the early 2020s). Background for the entire study: When TCR repertoire data were correlated with clinical outcome, productive clonality turned out to predict both overall and progression-free survival, independent of established prognosticators, age at diagnosis among them.

This clone was seen once. The specificity of this receptor is unknown. One base away there is no much larger clone; base qualities are not given. Library creation used the immunoSEQ multiplex PCR assay. This is the immuneACCESS table as TCRdb keeps it, with only in-frame sequences that have V and J called. A part of the clones is gone; compared with another copy, unresolved V genes explain less than half, and the rest is unexplained. Here the sample has a few thousand clones; around 76% occur a single time. About 12% of the sample lies in the top ten. Its CDR3 holds 15 amino acids, cysteine through phenylalanine. The read is trimmed to its CDR3 DNA, 45 bases read in frame from base 1. CDR1 is given as SGHDT and CDR2 as YYEEEE, both from the germline V gene. Here V drops 3 bases and J drops 6 bases, and the junction holds 9 bases not matched to any gene.

The source of this sequence is a human donor with diffuse large B-cell lymphoma. Specimen: tumor tissue. Recombination connected TRBV5-6 to TRBJ1-5; TRBD1 agrees with 7 junctional bases. The CDR3 sequence is CASSSLGQIGQPQHF. The DNA sequence follows: TGTGCCAGCAGCTCCCTGGGACAGATCGGTCAGCCCCAGCATTTT.